This TCR beta chain was sequenced during a study of T cell repertoires in cytomegalovirus infection. The table lists this clonotype with many counts. The antigen is unknown. General observations from the study: Identification of carriers of CMV plus the relevant HLA was performed using cumulative public TCR beta family frequency.

One entry per CDR3 protein results from TCRdb running MiXCR on the reads. The sample shows tens of thousands of distinct CDR3 sequences, 20% to 25% of them seen only once. V dropped 1 base and J dropped 2; count of bases not matched to a gene: 1. The CDR3 is made up of 15 amino acids. The V gene's germline CDR1 is SGHTA and CDR2 FQGNSA. This TCR derives from a human donor in good health (CMV status not recorded). Some clones in this sample may be carry-over from other donors' samples. The chain has TRBV7-2 and TRBJ1-2; 10 bases are shared with TRBD1. Sample: CD8+ T cells from cultured PBMCs, taken from culture after CMV antigen stimulation. The CDR3 loop is CASSLGGQGNYGYTF. The CDR3 coding sequence is TGTGCCAGCAGCTTAGGGGGACAGGGGAACTATGGCTACACCTTC.